The T cell receptor beta chain described here comes from a study of T cell responses to AZD1222 COVID-19 vaccine (dated by TCRdb to about 2021). A note on the overall study: AZD1222 recipients given second doses at about 4 weeks or at about 12 weeks were pooled, since spike-specific TCR depth and breadth were not found to differ between the two schedules. A total of over 230 trial participants underwent TCR sequencing, of whom 207 received two doses of AZD1222 and about 26 received two doses of the MenACWY control vaccine. Trial participants were enrolled by age into 18-55, 56-69 and 70-plus year subgroups, with approximately 150, 30 and 60 TCR-sequenced participants respectively. What the work shows at the level of the full study, not this receptor alone: Most participants were white British and females outnumbered males, and the authors suggested that clonal diversity may have been underestimated. Epitopes outside the regions mutated in the B.1.351 and B.1.1.7 variants were reportedly recognized by nearly half of the unique spike-specific TCRs. Conclusions about previously exposed vaccinees were limited because only six AZD1222 recipients were SARS-CoV-2 seropositive at baseline. Because no samples from the day 14 peak response were available, repertoires could be characterized only after the peak T cell response. The 56-69-year group was small, and its depth increase did not reach significance, likely because of low power. The vaccine-associated CD4 TCRs covered the entire spike protein, and the dominant responses fell in regions 160-218 and 743-854. After two AZD1222 doses, both the breadth and the depth of spike-specific TCRs were significantly higher than at day 0 and than in MenACWY recipients.

The CDR3 regions of human TCRbeta chains were analyzed by immunosequencing. Concerning the study's data processing: TCRs in the repertoires were compared against a reference library of SARS-CoV-2-specific TCRs that had been generated with the MIRA antigen-specificity platform. Breadth was defined as the fraction of unique TCRs that were SARS-CoV-2-associated. Depth was defined as the fraction of total T cells that were SARS-CoV-2-associated. Each spike-specific TCR was assigned to its reactive spike region and to a CD4 or CD8 class using the MIRA data. Log10-transformed breadth and depth values were compared by one-way ANOVA with Sidak's multiple comparisons tests. Entries here come from immuneACCESS through TCRdb and include only in-frame sequences with V and J called. Some clones fail to appear in such tables; in the studies checked, an unresolved V gene covers under half of the shortfall, and the cause of the remainder is unknown. D and trimming come from the DNA, and the V and J calls and clone size come from that table. The sample table shows some 150,000 clones, and approximately 88% are seen once. Of the sample, about 16% is held by the ten largest clones.

This specimen's time point label, interpreted: baseline before first vaccination. Vaccinee samples were obtained from the UK trials COV001 and COV002, which included a single-blind randomized controlled phase 2/3 trial of AZD1222 (ChAdOx1 nCoV-19) in healthy adults. Trial participant PBMC samples were collected at day 0 and day 28 after the second dose for TCRbeta chain sequencing. On this clone: There is no known antigen for this receptor. Base quality data are lacking; no much larger clone is found one base away.

Including cysteine and phenylalanine, the CDR3 has 13 amino acids. The sequence is cut down to CDR3 DNA, 39 bases in frame from base 1. The V end loses 5 bases and the J end loses 9 bases, and a stretch of 17 bases separates them. The germline V gene supplies CDR1 SGHTA and CDR2 FQGTGA. The receptor's source is an adult in good health. The sequencing here drew on peripheral blood, taken on day 0 of AZD1222 vaccination. The chain couples TRBV7-3 to TRBJ2-7; the D gene cannot be resolved beyond TRBD1 or TRBD2, each matching 5 bases. Here the CDR3 is given as CASSNGDGSGQYF. The DNA reads as follows: TGTGCCAGCAGCAACGGGGACGGTTCGGGGCAGTACTTC.